Below, 17 T cell receptor beta chains from the same sample are listed, as sequenced in a study of T cell repertoires in cytomegalovirus infection. TCRdb used MiXCR to reprocess the reads, holding one entry per CDR3 protein. The data contain 400,000 or so distinct CDR3 sequences, around a sixth of them singletons. Sequencing was carried out using PBMCs. Every receptor here comes from a human donor in good health (CMV status not recorded). Some clones in this sample may be carry-over from other donors' samples.

This clonotype is medium-sized. This chain links TRBV4-1 with TRBJ2-7, with a weak D call TRBD2 (6 bases). The V end was cut by 3 bases, the J end by 0 bases, with 18 bases between. The CDR3 contains 17 residues. Germline V gene lookup returns CDR1 MGHRA and CDR2 YSYEKL. The CDR3 region has the DNA TGCGCCAGCAGCCATAGCGCTTTGGGGGGAGCCTCCTACGAGCAGTACTTC. Its translation is CASSHSALGGASYEQYF.

The chain links TRBV11-2 to TRBJ1-2, with a possible D match to TRBD1 (5 bases). V was clipped by 5 bases and J by 6 bases, with 22 bases between them. Germline V lookup: CDR1 SGHAT, CDR2 FQNNGV. The CDR3 totals 16 residues. The CDR3 reads CASSPPGWTSGHGYTF. For the CDR3, the DNA is TGTGCCAGCAGCCCCCCGGGGTGGACATCGGGCCATGGCTACACCTTC.

The J gene is TRBJ1-4, the V gene TRBV20-1, with D tentatively TRBD1 (5 bases). Between the trimmed V and J ends, which lost 6 bases and 8 bases, there was a span of 16 bases. CDR3 length: 13 residues. Per germline, CDR1 DFQATT and CDR2 SNEGSKA (reference sequence). The DNA of the CDR3 is TGCAGTGCCTTCGGGAGGGGTGGGGAAAAACTGTTTTTT. This codes for CSAFGRGGEKLFF.

This clonotype showed up many times. The V and J genes are TRBV20-1 and TRBJ2-2; TRBD2 matches 9 bases. This CDR3 is built from 14 residues. Trimming cost V 1 base and J 5 bases; bases outside gene matches: 2. Germline CDR1 is DFQATT and CDR2 is SNEGSKA (reference sequence). The CDR3 region has the DNA TGCAGTGCTAGAGGTCTAGCGGGAACCGGGGAGCTGTTTTTT. Protein sequence: CSARGLAGTGELFF.

The table lists this clonotype with a few counts. CDR3 nucleotide sequence: TGTGCCAGCAGCCATTATCCGGGGGCCCAAGAGACCCAGTACTTC. This translates into CASSHYPGAQETQYF. The chain employs TRBV7-2 and TRBJ2-5, with D tentatively TRBD1 or TRBD2 (6 bases each). Germline V gives CDR1 SGHTA, CDR2 FQGNSA. This CDR3 spans 15 amino acids. Trimming removed 5 bases from V and 1 base from J, with 14 bases in between.

This clonotype was detected many times. The V call is TRBV7-2, the J call TRBJ1-5, with D tentatively TRBD1 (5 bases). Germline-derived CDR1 and CDR2 are SGHTA and FQGNSA. CDR3 length: 13 residues. V lost 5 bases to trimming and J lost 5 bases, with 10 bases between them. CDR3 sequence: CASSPAGDQPQHF. The CDR3, as DNA: TGTGCCAGCAGCCCAGCGGGGGATCAGCCCCAGCATTTT.

This chain uses TRBV6-2 or TRBV6-3 with TRBJ2-5; 10 bases agree with TRBD2. Per the germline V gene, CDR1 is MNHEY and CDR2 is SVGEGT. The length of the CDR3 is 16 residues. After removal of 6 bases from V and 2 bases from J, the junction contained 9 bases not matched to a gene. CDR3: CASRPALAGVQETQYF. The CDR3 DNA reads as TGTGCCAGCAGGCCCGCCCTAGCGGGAGTACAAGAGACCCAGTACTTC.

The gene calls are TRBV5-6 and TRBJ2-1; D gene ambiguous. Trimming stripped 6 bases from V and 2 bases from J, with 3 bases between. Per the germline V gene, CDR1 is SGHDT and CDR2 is YYEEEE. The CDR3 has 11 residues. The CDR3 sequence is CASNTYNEQFF. For the CDR3, the DNA is TGTGCCAGCAACACCTACAATGAGCAGTTCTTC. The whole variable domain, remainder taken from reference TRBV5-6 and TRBJ2-1, is DAGVTQSPTHLIKTRGQQVTLRCSPKSGHDTVSWYQQALGQGPQFIFQYYEEEERQRGNFPDRFSGHQFPNYSSELNVNALLLGDSALYLCASNTYNEQFFGPGTRLTVL.

This clonotype was observed a handful of times. The gene calls are TRBV23-1 and TRBJ1-6, with TRBD1 as a possible D gene (5 bases). Being an ORF, TRBV23-1 has a function that is uncertain. CDR3 length: 17 amino acids. V lost 0 bases and J 9 bases, leaving 18 bases between the germline ends. The CDR3 protein is CASSQSDDRISGSPLHF. The CDR3 nucleotides are TGCGCCAGCAGTCAATCCGACGACAGAATCAGCGGTTCACCCCTCCACTTT.

The chain links TRBV10-3 to TRBJ2-4; TRBD2 aligns across 8 bases. Germline values: CDR1 ENHRY, CDR2 SYGVKD. The V gene end was trimmed by 2 bases and the J gene end by 9 bases; junction bases not matched to a gene: 3. The CDR3 totals 13 residues. CDR3 amino acids: CAISETSGAIQYF. The CDR3 DNA is TGTGCCATCAGTGAGACTAGCGGCGCCATTCAGTACTTC.

This clonotype was found a few times. The rearrangement joins TRBV10-3 to TRBJ2-2; no firm D call. In germline, CDR1 is ENHRY, CDR2 SYGVKD. The CDR3 totals 12 residues. The V end was cut by 10 bases, the J end by 5 bases, with 11 bases between. This chain's CDR3 is CATRLGTGELFF. The CDR3 nucleotides are TGTGCCACCCGCCTGGGGACCGGGGAGCTGTTTTTT.

This clonotype has at least ten counts. The J gene is TRBJ2-5, the V gene TRBV7-8; 9 positions agree with TRBD1. Losses at the gene ends were 5 bases for V and 5 bases for J; bases not matched to a gene: 9. CDR3 length: 15 amino acids. Germline V gene sequence: CDR1 SGHVS, CDR2 FQNEAQ. In nucleotides, the CDR3 is TGTGCCAGCAGCGAAAGGACAGGGGAATGGGAGACCCAGTACTTC. This translates into CASSERTGEWETQYF.

The sample holds many counts of this clonotype. The gene calls are TRBV7-9 and TRBJ1-6, with D possibly TRBD1 on 5 matching bases. The CDR3 is made up of 15 amino acids. The germline V and J ends were trimmed by 5 bases and 8 bases, with 16 bases remaining between them. Germline loops: CDR1 SEHNR, CDR2 FQNEAQ (reference sequence). The DNA of the CDR3 is TGTGCCAGCAGCCAAGGGACTGCCTCCCATTCACCCCTCCACTTT. This translates into CASSQGTASHSPLHF.

At least ten counts were recorded for this clonotype. The chain recombines TRBV12-3 or TRBV12-4 with TRBJ2-3; 9 bases match TRBD1. The junction had 2 bases not matched to a gene; V was cut back by 4 bases and J by 0 bases. This CDR3 has 15 amino acids. The CDR3, as DNA: TGTGCCAGCAGTTCGGACAGGGGCAGCACAGATACGCAGTATTTT. Translated, it gives CASSSDRGSTDTQYF.

The chain couples TRBV7-6 to TRBJ2-1, with 8 bases matching TRBD2. The CDR3 is 15 residues long. V shed 2 bases and J 6 bases; nucleotides not matched to a gene: 6. The germline CDR1 and CDR2 sequences are SGHVS and FNYEAQ. CDR3 protein: CASSLWSGGFNEQFF. The CDR3 nucleotides read TGTGCCAGCAGCTTATGGAGCGGGGGCTTCAATGAGCAGTTCTTC.

This clonotype was seen a few times. The chain has TRBV7-2 and TRBJ2-7; D is unresolved. Trimming took off 6 bases at V and 7 bases at J, with 10 bases between the two ends. CDR3 length: 11 amino acids. Germline V gene sequence: CDR1 SGHTA, CDR2 FQGNSA. The chain's CDR3 is CASRNLGEQYF. Written as DNA, the CDR3 is TGTGCCAGCAGGAACTTGGGGGAGCAGTACTTC.

In its sample, this clonotype was seen a few times. This chain links TRBV5-6 with TRBJ1-1; D remains unclear. Deletions cut 5 bases from V and 0 bases from J, with 17 bases between. The CDR3 is made up of 16 amino acids. Germline-derived CDR1 and CDR2 are SGHDT and YYEEEE. Here the CDR3 reads CASRPMDDRMNTEAFF. Here the CDR3 DNA reads TGTGCCAGCAGACCAATGGACGACCGCATGAACACTGAAGCTTTCTTT.